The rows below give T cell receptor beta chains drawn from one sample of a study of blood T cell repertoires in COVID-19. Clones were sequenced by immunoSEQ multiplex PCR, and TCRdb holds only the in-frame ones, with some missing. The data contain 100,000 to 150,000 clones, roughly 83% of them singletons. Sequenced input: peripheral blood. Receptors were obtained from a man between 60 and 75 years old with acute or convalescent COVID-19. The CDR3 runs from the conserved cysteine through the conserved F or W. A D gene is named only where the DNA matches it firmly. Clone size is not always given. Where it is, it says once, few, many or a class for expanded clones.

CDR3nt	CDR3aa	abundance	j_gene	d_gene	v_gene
TGTGCCAGCAGCCCCCAGGGCATGAACACTGAAGCTTTCTTT	CASSPQGMNTEAFF	.	TRBJ1-1	.	TRBV9
TGTGCCAGCAGCCCCAGACATATCAATGAGCAGTTCTTC	CASSPRHINEQFF	.	TRBJ2-1	.	TRBV7-9
TGTGCCAGCAGCCCAGGGGAGGGGACCTACGAGCAGTACTTC	CASSPGEGTYEQYF	.	TRBJ2-7	.	TRBV4-2
TGTGCCAGCAGCTTACACCAGTCCACTGAAGCTTTCTTT	CASSLHQSTEAFF	once	TRBJ1-1	.	TRBV7-3
TGTGCCATCCCGGACAGGGGAAGGTTTGGCTACACCTTC	CAIPDRGRFGYTF	.	TRBJ1-2	TRBD1	TRBV2
TGTGCCAGCAGTTCGGGACTAGCGGGGGGGCAGGAGACCCAGTACTTC	CASSSGLAGGQETQYF	.	TRBJ2-5	TRBD2	TRBV27
TGTGCCAGTAGTATAGATCTGAGCTCCTACAATGAGCAGTTCTTC	CASSIDLSSYNEQFF	.	TRBJ2-1	.	TRBV19
TGTGCCAGCAGCTACGGAGGACTAGCGACAGAGACCCAGTACTTC	CASSYGGLATETQYF	.	TRBJ2-5	TRBD2	TRBV7-8
TGTGCCAGCAAACTACAGGGGGCAACTAATGAAAAACTGTTTTTT	CASKLQGATNEKLFF	.	TRBJ1-4	TRBD1	TRBV6-1
TGTGCCAGCAGCCCGACGACAGGGATATGGTATGGCTACACCTTC	CASSPTTGIWYGYTF	.	TRBJ1-2	TRBD1	TRBV3-1/TRBV3-2
TGTGCCAGCAGTCCCCGAGGAGGTTTATCTGGGGCCAACGTCCTGACTTTC	CASSPRGGLSGANVLTF	.	TRBJ2-6	.	TRBV6-6
TGTGCCATCAGTCCGGCAACTAGCTCTGGAAACACCATATATTTT	CAISPATSSGNTIYF	once	TRBJ1-3	.	TRBV10-3
TGTGCCAGCAGTTACCTAGGACAGGGGGGAGACTATGGCTACACCTTC	CASSYLGQGGDYGYTF	.	TRBJ1-2	TRBD1	TRBV2
TGCAGTGCTAGTTCCAGGGGGCATCGGGAAAATAATTCACCCCTCCACTTT	CSASSRGHRENNSPLHF	.	TRBJ1-6	TRBD1	TRBV20-1
TGTGCCAGCAGTGAAGTAGGGACAGGGTTACAAATGAACACTGAAGCTTTCTTT	CASSEVGTGLQMNTEAFF	.	TRBJ1-1	TRBD1	TRBV2
TGTGCCAGTAGTAGACTAGCGGGGCCGAACACCGGGGAGCTGTTTTTT	CASSRLAGPNTGELFF	once	TRBJ2-2	TRBD2	TRBV19
TGTGCCATCAGTCTAACAAGGGGATCGAACACCGGGGAGCTGTTTTTT	CAISLTRGSNTGELFF	.	TRBJ2-2	.	TRBV10-3
TGTGCCAGCAGTGATTGGGACAGCACCGGGGAGCTGTTTTTT	CASSDWDSTGELFF	.	TRBJ2-2	TRBD1	TRBV25-1
TGCGCCAGCAGCCAAGAGGAAAGGACTAGCGGGAGGCGCAGGGGGAATGAGCAGTTCTTC	CASSQEERTSGRRRGNEQFF	.	TRBJ2-1	TRBD2	TRBV4-1
TGCGCCAGCAGCACAGACAGCTATGGCTACACCTTC	CASSTDSYGYTF	.	TRBJ1-2	.	TRBV5-1
TGCAGTGCTAGGGGGGGGGATACGCAGTATTTT	CSARGGDTQYF	.	TRBJ2-3	TRBD2	TRBV20-1
TGTGCCAGTAGTCCGACAGGGGGCAAAGATGAGCAGTTCTTC	CASSPTGGKDEQFF	.	TRBJ2-1	TRBD1	TRBV19
TGTGCCAGCAGTGAAGGCGGGGGGACTACCTACGAGCAGTACTTC	CASSEGGGTTYEQYF	.	TRBJ2-7	TRBD2	TRBV2
TGTGCCAGCAATGGCGGGTTAGGGGAGCAGTACTTC	CASNGGLGEQYF	few	TRBJ2-7	.	TRBV6-6
TGTGCCAGCAGTTTCCTAGCGGGAGTAGTCTATGAGCAGTTCTTC	CASSFLAGVVYEQFF	.	TRBJ2-1	TRBD2	TRBV6-2/TRBV6-3
TGTGCCAGTAGTATAACTAGCGGGGGTGCCTACAATGAGCAGTTCTTC	CASSITSGGAYNEQFF	once	TRBJ2-1	TRBD2	TRBV19
TGTGCCGGCCTCGCAATCAACACTGAAGCTTTCTTT	CAGLAINTEAFF	.	TRBJ1-1	.	TRBV30
TGTGCCAGCAGCTTAGAGGGGAGGGGGTGGCAGCCCCAGCATTTT	CASSLEGRGWQPQHF	.	TRBJ1-5	.	TRBV7-2